The entry that follows covers one T cell receptor beta chain sequence. Its antigen specificity is not known. No base quality information exists; no much larger clone differs at one position. CDR3 length: 16 amino acids, cysteine to phenylalanine. Only the CDR3 DNA is retained, 48 bases long and in frame from the first base. V is cut by 2 bases and J by 5 bases, and the space between the germline ends is 13 bases. The germline V gene supplies CDR1 SGHVS and CDR2 FNYEAQ. This specimen comes from a study of blood T cell repertoires in COVID-19 (dated by TCRdb to about 2020). Concerning the study at large: The collaborator samples originated in the United States, Italy and Spain and spanned the acute and convalescent phases of COVID-19. Nearly every sample came with metadata listing a de-identified subject ID, COVID-19 status, age in years and sex. HLA class I and class II types, where available, came from metadata supplied by the sample provider rather than from assay-based typing. A freely available public database, intended as a resource for researchers studying the immune response to SARS-CoV-2, is where the repertoires were released. The prospective study material was composed of cDNA or gDNA derived from T cells, B-cell-depleted T cells, or PBMCs. Samples came from the ongoing ImmuneRACE study (first 160 participants) plus 1,254 subjects from 6 global collaborators. Deeply sampled blood TCRbeta repertoires from subjects exposed to, actively infected with, or recovered from COVID-19 were included in the dataset. The paper as a whole reports these results and caveats: The quantity of clinical and demographic metadata differed by source and by participant and was supplied without curation.

One collaborating source in Seattle enrolled patients during active infection and followed them longitudinally through the course of disease. Each collaborating institution followed its own protocols to collect whole blood in K2EDTA tubes. Collaborator samples were shipped for TCRbeta analysis as frozen whole blood, isolated PBMCs, or DNA extracted from either sample type. TCRbeta CDR3 regions were amplified from genomic DNA by means of the immunoSEQ Assay, a bias-controlled multiplex PCR. The authors' analysis ran thus. The number of nucleated cells in each sample was estimated from the amplification of reference gene primers within the assay. Sequence reads were collapsed and filtered to measure the absolute abundance of every unique TCRbeta CDR3 rearrangement. For each sample, productive Simpson clonality was calculated as the square root of Simpson's diversity index over productive rearrangements. TCRdb retrieved this table from immuneACCESS and kept in-frame rearrangements only. Not all clones are present; in checked studies, unresolved V genes account for under half, and no reason is known for the remainder. That table furnishes V, J and clone size, whereas the DNA furnished D and trimming. For this sample there are fewer than 400,000 clones; 89% appear just once. Of the sample, over 1.5% falls within the top ten clones.

The rearranged segments are TRBV7-6 and TRBJ1-6; the D segment could be TRBD1, given 6 matching bases. Sequencing was done on a sample of peripheral blood. The clonotype comes from a woman aged 25 to 39 with COVID-19, enrolled during active disease. Here is the DNA: TGTGCCAGCAGCTTAACCCCCAGGGGCCATAATTCACCCCTCCACTTT. It encodes CASSLTPRGHNSPLHF.